This T cell receptor (beta chain) was recovered during a study of OX40 agonist ivuxolimab in advanced cancers. Some clones are missing from TCRdb's copy, which holds only in-frame ones; the method was immunoSEQ multiplex PCR. Of 90,000 or so clones in the sample, 80% to 90% were seen once. V gave up 2 bases and J gave up 6 bases, with 14 bases separating them. The CDR3 runs 15 residues. In germline, CDR1 is MNHNS, CDR2 SASEGT. The sequencing here drew on CD4+ or CD8+ T cells sorted from blood, taken in a trial of the OX40 agonist ivuxolimab. This chain uses TRBV6-1 with TRBJ1-5; no reliable D call. This clonotype originated in an adult with an advanced solid tumor such as melanoma, head and neck, liver or kidney cancer. CDR3 loop: CASSELGQISQPQHF. The CDR3 DNA is TGTGCCAGCAGTGAACTTGGGCAAATTAGTCAGCCCCAGCATTTT.